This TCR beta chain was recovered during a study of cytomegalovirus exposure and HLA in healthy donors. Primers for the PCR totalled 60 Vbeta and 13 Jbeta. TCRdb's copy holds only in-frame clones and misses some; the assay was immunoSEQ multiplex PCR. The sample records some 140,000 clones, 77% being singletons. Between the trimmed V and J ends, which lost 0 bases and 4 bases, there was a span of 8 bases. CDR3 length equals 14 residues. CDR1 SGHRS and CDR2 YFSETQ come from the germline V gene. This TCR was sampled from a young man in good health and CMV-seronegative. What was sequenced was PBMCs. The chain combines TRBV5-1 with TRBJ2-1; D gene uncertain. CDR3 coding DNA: TGCGCCAGCAGCTTGGCCGAGGTGTACAATGAGCAGTTCTTC. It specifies CASSLAEVYNEQFF.